A single sample gave rise to the 20 T cell receptor beta chains below, sequenced in a study of CD8 T cells in ankylosing spondylitis. TCRdb re-called the 5' RACE reads through MiXCR, storing one row per CDR3 protein. The profile shows 200,000 to 300,000 distinct CDR3 sequences, about 24% of them singletons. Specimen: blood, either unsorted or a sorted T cell fraction (not recorded which). The receptors were sampled from a male donor with ankylosing spondylitis or in good health (not recorded which).

There are many counts of this clonotype. The V and J genes are TRBV5-1 and TRBJ2-5; no definite D call. Trimming took off 0 bases at V and 3 bases at J, with 3 bases between the two ends. Germline CDR1 is SGHRS and CDR2 is YFSETQ. The length of the CDR3 is 12 residues. DNA for the CDR3: TGCGCCAGCAGCTTGGCCGAAGAGACCCAGTACTTC. Translated, it gives CASSLAEETQYF.

The chain employs TRBV20-1 and TRBJ2-3; tentative D call: TRBD1 (6 bases). Trimming shortened V by 5 bases and J by 3 bases, and 18 bases separated the two germline ends. Germline V lookup: CDR1 DFQATT, CDR2 SNEGSKA (reference sequence). The CDR3 covers 15 residues. CDR3 sequence: CSAYMQGILTDTQYF. Written as DNA, the CDR3 is TGCAGTGCTTATATGCAGGGGATTTTGACAGATACGCAGTATTTT.

In its sample, this clonotype was seen a few times. The V and J genes are TRBV6-5 and TRBJ2-7; 9 nucleotides align to TRBD2. The CDR3 covers 17 residues. In germline, CDR1 is MNHEY, CDR2 SVGAGI. J was trimmed by 5 bases and V by 0 bases; bases with no gene match: 11. Here the CDR3 DNA reads TGTGCCAGCAGTTACTCCGTGGGCGGGGGGGCCGGTAACGAGCAGTACTTC. Translation gives CASSYSVGGGAGNEQYF.

This clonotype was counted at least ten times. V usage is TRBV20-1 and J usage is TRBJ2-2, with 7 bases matching TRBD1. Germline V gene lookup returns CDR1 DFQATT and CDR2 SNEGSKA (reference sequence). The CDR3 spans 16 residues. V shed 3 bases and J 6 bases; nucleotides not matched to a gene: 13. The CDR3 DNA reads as TGCAGTGCTAGGCCGGACAGGATAAGGATTGCCGGGGAGCTGTTTTTT. Translating it yields CSARPDRIRIAGELFF.

The chain employs TRBV20-1 and TRBJ1-4, with D perhaps matching TRBD1 (5 bases). V dropped 3 bases and J dropped 5 bases, with 7 bases sitting between them. Germline assignment: CDR1 DFQATT and CDR2 SNEGSKA (reference sequence). This CDR3 spans 12 amino acids. This CDR3 reads CSASDRNEKLFF. Written as DNA, the CDR3 is TGCAGTGCTAGTGACAGAAATGAAAAACTGTTTTTT.

CDR3: CASSWTGFNEQFF. CDR3 bases: TGCGCCAGCAGCTGGACAGGTTTCAATGAGCAGTTCTTC. This rearrangement joins TRBV5-1 to TRBJ2-1, with 7 bases aligning to TRBD1. The CDR3 is made up of 13 amino acids. V lost 3 bases to trimming and J lost 6 bases; unmatched junction nucleotides: 3. CDR1 is SGHRS and CDR2 is YFSETQ in the germline V gene.

V gene TRBV28 combines with J gene TRBJ1-5; no firm D call. V lost 4 bases, J lost 5 bases, and 15 bases lay in between. Looked up from germline, CDR1 is MDHEN and CDR2 is SYDVKM. The length of the CDR3 is 15 residues. This CDR3 is CASSSRRGFDQPQHF. In nucleotides, the CDR3 is TGTGCCAGCAGTTCCCGTAGAGGGTTCGATCAGCCCCAGCATTTT.

The chain recombines TRBV23-1 with TRBJ2-7; the D is unclear. TRBV23-1 is an ORF, and what it does is uncertain. CDR3 length: 15 amino acids. The ends were cut back, 0 bases at V and 0 bases at J, with 9 bases in the middle. The CDR3 nucleotides read TGCGCCAGCAGTCAATCTCTGAGGAGCTCCTACGAGCAGTACTTC. Translation gives CASSQSLRSSYEQYF.

This clonotype was observed a few times. V and J are TRBV29-1 and TRBJ1-2; 7 positions match TRBD1. The CDR3 sequence is 14 residues long. Trimming cost V 6 bases and J 4 bases; bases outside gene matches: 11. Per the germline V gene, CDR1 is SQVTM and CDR2 is ANQGSEA. The CDR3 loop reads CSVPTGQRTYGYTF. The DNA for the CDR3 is TGCAGCGTACCGACGGGACAGCGGACCTATGGCTACACCTTC.

This clonotype appeared once. The chain employs TRBV5-8 and TRBJ2-5, with a possible D match to TRBD1 (7 bases). CDR1 and CDR2 from the germline V gene are SGHTS and YDEGEE. This CDR3 region has 16 residues. V was pared by 3 bases and J by 5 bases, with 20 bases between. CDR3 protein: CASSSAKKTGRETQYF. The CDR3 coding sequence is TGTGCCAGCAGCTCCGCTAAAAAGACAGGGAGGGAGACCCAGTACTTC.

This clonotype was seen a handful of times. CDR3 sequence (DNA): TGCAGTGCACAGAAAACTAGCAACAATGAGCAGTTCTTC. This translates into CSAQKTSNNEQFF. The chain employs TRBV20-1 and TRBJ2-1; D might be TRBD2 (6 bases). The CDR3 length is 13 residues. Germline V gene sequence: CDR1 DFQATT, CDR2 SNEGSKA (reference sequence). V was trimmed by 6 bases and J by 5 bases, leaving 14 bases between them.

The chain joins TRBV18 to TRBJ2-3; 11 nucleotides align to TRBD2. Losses at the gene ends were 5 bases for V and 0 bases for J; bases not matched to a gene: 10. The germline V gene has CDR1 KGHSH and CDR2 LQKENI. This CDR3 has 18 amino acids. The CDR3 reads CASSFVAGGPASTDTQYF. The CDR3 bases are TGTGCCAGCTCATTCGTAGCGGGGGGGCCCGCTAGCACAGATACGCAGTATTTT.

This clonotype was picked up many times. This chain connects TRBV20-1 to TRBJ1-2, with D unclear. Looked up from germline, CDR1 is DFQATT and CDR2 is SNEGSKA (reference sequence). V lost 3 bases and J 6 bases, leaving 20 bases between the germline ends. The CDR3 contains 15 residues. The CDR3 spells CSASIPGQLEDGYTF. DNA of the CDR3: TGCAGTGCTAGTATCCCCGGGCAGTTAGAGGATGGCTACACCTTC.

In its sample, this clonotype was seen a few times. The V and J genes are TRBV7-2 and TRBJ2-1; D might be TRBD2 (6 bases). The V end lost 1 base, the J end lost 1 base, and 8 bases lay between the germline ends. This CDR3 comprises 15 residues. Germline assignment: CDR1 SGHTA and CDR2 FQGNSA. DNA of the CDR3: TGTGCCAGCAGCTTAGAGGGGAGGTCCTACAATGAGCAGTTCTTC. Residues: CASSLEGRSYNEQFF.

This clonotype was seen only a few times. Compared with germline, one end of the junction differs, possibly owing to a read error. This chain links TRBV12-3 or TRBV12-4 with TRBJ2-7; TRBD2 agrees at 7 bases. The length of the CDR3 is 14 residues. The chain's CDR3 is CASSFGEGSDEQYF. CDR3 sequence (DNA): TGTGCCAGCAGTTTTGGGGAGGGCTCCGACGAGCAGTACTTC.

V and J are TRBV20-1 and TRBJ1-3; D unresolved. Germline CDR1 is DFQATT and CDR2 is SNEGSKA (reference sequence). Trimming shortened V by 6 bases and J by 0 bases, and 12 bases separated the two germline ends. This CDR3 has 14 residues. This CDR3 reads CSAQPRSSGNTIYF. DNA for the CDR3: TGCAGTGCCCAGCCCCGATCCTCTGGAAACACCATATATTTT.

The chain joins TRBV12-3 or TRBV12-4 to TRBJ2-3; 12 bases line up with TRBD1. The junction had 5 bases not matched to a gene; V was cut back by 5 bases and J by 5 bases. CDR3 size: 15 residues. The CDR3 nucleotides read TGTGCCAGCAGTCGGGACAGGGGGCGAGTAGATACGCAGTATTTT. Translated, it gives CASSRDRGRVDTQYF.

This chain links TRBV20-1 with TRBJ2-7, with D hard to call. Germline CDR1 reads DFQATT; CDR2 reads SNEGSKA (reference sequence). The CDR3 totals 14 residues. Trimming shortened V by 0 bases and J by 5 bases, and 14 bases separated the two germline ends. CDR3 bases: TGCAGTGCTAGAGATCACAGAGGTGAGAACGAGCAGTACTTC. It yields the protein CSARDHRGENEQYF.

The chain links TRBV29-1 to TRBJ1-1, with D possibly TRBD1 on 5 matching bases. The CDR3 sequence is 14 residues long. The V gene's germline CDR1 is SQVTM and CDR2 ANQGSEA. Deletions cut 7 bases from V and 3 bases from J, with 18 bases between. The CDR3 protein is CSGTGLRADTEAFF. The DNA for the CDR3 is TGCAGCGGAACGGGACTCCGAGCGGACACTGAAGCTTTCTTT.

This clonotype has more than one count but fewer than ten. The chain has TRBV12-3 or TRBV12-4 and TRBJ2-5; D unclear. The CDR3 extends over 13 amino acids. Deletions cut 3 bases from V and 7 bases from J, with 12 bases between. The CDR3 DNA sequence: TGTGCCAGCAGTTTCTCTGGGTTAGGGACCCAGTACTTC. This codes for CASSFSGLGTQYF.